This T cell receptor (beta chain) was recorded in a study of T cell changes during pregnancy in multiple sclerosis. The table came from immunoSEQ multiplex PCR; TCRdb's copy has only in-frame clones and leaves some out. The sample lists tens of thousands of clones; around nine tenths were seen once. CDR1 is MNHEY and CDR2 is SMNVEV in the germline V gene (reference sequence). The CDR3 covers 13 residues. The junction had 4 bases not matched to a gene; V was cut back by 5 bases and J by 3 bases. This receptor was taken from a female donor with multiple sclerosis, enrolled in a pregnancy study. Sequencing was performed on peripheral blood, taken in the second trimester of pregnancy. The J gene is TRBJ2-7, the V gene TRBV27; 7 bases are shared with TRBD1. CDR3 sequence reads: CASSPQGVYEQYF. The DNA for the CDR3 is TGTGCCAGCAGTCCTCAGGGGGTCTACGAGCAGTACTTC.